These 15 T cell receptor beta chains were all obtained from the same sample, sequenced in a study of T-cell memory formation after mild COVID-19. TCRdb analysed the 5' RACE reads with MiXCR anew, one entry per CDR3 protein. The data show more than 80,000 distinct CDR3 sequences, roughly an eighth seen once. The sequencing sample was made of PBMCs or a T cell subset sorted from them (not recorded which). The origin of the receptors is an adult woman who had mild COVID-19 (a few samples of this study predate the infection). Cell type and time point are not known.

The gene calls are TRBV7-9 and TRBJ2-7; D is undetermined. The CDR3 sequence is 12 residues long. Trimming left V 2 bases short and J 2 bases short, with 4 bases between. In germline, CDR1 is SEHNR, CDR2 FQNEAQ (reference sequence). CDR3 bases: TGTGCCAGCAGCTTACGGACCTACGAGCAGTACTTC. Translating gives CASSLRTYEQYF.

CDR3 nucleotides: TGTGCCAGCAGCTTGACGGCCGTCCTGGGGCTAGCGGGGAATGAGCAGTTCTTC. Protein product: CASSLTAVLGLAGNEQFF. This rearrangement joins TRBV7-6 to TRBJ2-1; 9 positions match TRBD2. This CDR3 comprises 18 residues. V was pared by 3 bases and J by 7 bases, with 16 bases of the junction left unmatched. Germline CDR1 is SGHVS and CDR2 is FNYEAQ.

This clonotype was counted a few times. The chain carries TRBV30 and TRBJ2-7; D gene unclear. CDR1 and CDR2 (germline): GTSNPN, SVGIG (reference sequence). This CDR3 region has 13 residues. With 7 bases removed from V and 1 base from J, the gap between germline ends came to 14 bases. The CDR3 region is CASTPSPSYEQYF. The CDR3 nucleotides are TGTGCCTCCACGCCGAGCCCATCCTACGAGCAGTACTTC.

A few counts support this clonotype. The J gene is TRBJ2-7, the V gene TRBV7-2; no definite D call. The CDR3 extends over 17 amino acids. Germline CDR1 and CDR2: SGHTA and FQGNSA. Trimming stripped 2 bases from V and 2 bases from J, with 19 bases between. CDR3 sequence (DNA): TGTGCCAGCAGCTTATGGGGTGGTGTGAGTGAACCCTACGAGCAGTACTTC. Protein product: CASSLWGGVSEPYEQYF.

The gene calls are TRBV12-3 or TRBV12-4 and TRBJ2-3; 12 nucleotides line up with TRBD2. The V segment lost 7 bases and the J segment 3 bases; nucleotides outside the gene matches: 2. The CDR3 is 14 amino acids. The CDR3 is CASILAGGTDTQYF. In nucleotides, the CDR3 is TGTGCCAGCATCCTAGCGGGGGGGACAGATACGCAGTATTTT.

The chain employs TRBV7-9 and TRBJ2-1, with TRBD2 matching over 13 bases. The CDR3 contains 17 residues. Germline CDR1 reads SEHNR; CDR2 reads FQNEAQ (reference sequence). V dropped 6 bases and J dropped 7; count of bases not matched to a gene: 12. CDR3 bases: TGTGCCAGCAGTGGGGGACTAGCGGGAAAACGTGTTAATGAGCAGTTCTTC. Its translation: CASSGGLAGKRVNEQFF.

This clonotype turned up a few times. This chain connects TRBV5-1 to TRBJ2-1; D remains ambiguous. Trimming left V 5 bases short and J 8 bases short, with 8 bases between. The length of the CDR3 is 11 residues. Germline CDR1 SGHRS, CDR2 YFSETQ. Here the CDR3 reads CASSSSHEQFF. In nucleotides, the CDR3 is TGCGCCAGCAGTTCGAGTCATGAGCAGTTCTTC.

This chain links TRBV5-5 with TRBJ2-1, with 7 bases aligning to TRBD1. From germline, CDR1 is SGHKS and CDR2 YYEKEE (reference sequence). Trimming took 0 bases from V and 0 from J; bases not matched to a gene: 3. CDR3 length: 16 residues. CDR3 in DNA: TGTGCCAGCAGCTTGGAGGGGGCCCGCTCCTACAATGAGCAGTTCTTC. Protein: CASSLEGARSYNEQFF.

The J gene is TRBJ1-6, the V gene TRBV6-5; 7 bases fit TRBD1. V gave up 2 bases and J gave up 2 bases; unmatched junction bases: 0. The CDR3 spans 15 residues. Germline loops: CDR1 MNHEY, CDR2 SVGAGI. DNA of the CDR3: TGTGCCAGCAGTTACGGGACAGCCTATAATTCACCCCTCCACTTT. It encodes CASSYGTAYNSPLHF.

This clonotype has just a few counts. V and J are TRBV27 and TRBJ1-1; D is perhaps TRBD1 (6 bases). Germline V gene lookup returns CDR1 MNHEY and CDR2 SMNVEV (reference sequence). The CDR3 extends over 15 amino acids. V shed 4 bases and J shed 7 bases, with 19 bases lying between them. The CDR3 DNA reads TGTGCCAGCAGTTCCTCAAATGACAGGACCTATGAAGCTTTCTTT. Its protein product is CASSSSNDRTYEAFF.

This clonotype was counted a few times. The rearrangement links TRBV7-9 to TRBJ2-3; D is possibly TRBD1 (6 bases). The CDR3 contains 14 residues. V lost 5 bases, J lost 2 bases, and 11 bases lay in between. Germline values: CDR1 SEHNR, CDR2 FQNEAQ (reference sequence). The CDR3: CASSPGGPTDTQYF. The CDR3 coding sequence is TGTGCCAGCAGCCCTGGGGGCCCCACAGATACGCAGTATTTT.

This clonotype was observed a few times. The gene calls are TRBV5-1 and TRBJ2-1, with 10 bases lining up with TRBD2. Germline V gene sequence: CDR1 SGHRS, CDR2 YFSETQ. Trimming at V came to 1 base and at J to 2 bases, leaving 3 bases not matched to a gene. The CDR3 totals 16 residues. This CDR3 reads CASSLSGLAAYNEQFF. The CDR3 region has the DNA TGCGCCAGCAGCTTGAGTGGACTAGCGGCCTACAATGAGCAGTTCTTC.

Within the sample, this clonotype is medium-sized (0.01 to 0.1%). The gene calls are TRBV7-9 and TRBJ2-7, with no clear D. V gave up 3 bases and J gave up 2 bases, with 8 bases separating them. The CDR3 contains 13 residues. Germline V CDR1 and CDR2: SEHNR, FQNEAQ (reference sequence). For the CDR3, the DNA is TGTGCCAGCAGCTTCGACGGAACCTACGAGCAGTACTTC. This encodes CASSFDGTYEQYF.

This clonotype has a handful of counts. The junction departs from germline at one end; a sequencing error may be responsible. The J gene is TRBJ2-7, the V gene TRBV5-6; a possible D gene is TRBD1 (6 bases). This CDR3 has 14 amino acids. Looked up from germline, CDR1 is SGHDT and CDR2 is YYEEEE. CDR3 residues: CASTLQAGVYEQYF. The CDR3 bases are TGTGCCAGCACCTTGCAAGCAGGGGTCTACGAGCAGTACTTC.

This clonotype has a handful of counts. The V call is TRBV4-1, the J call TRBJ2-1; TRBD1 is a possible D gene (5 bases). The CDR3 consists of 15 residues. The V end was cut by 1 base, the J end by 4 bases, with 11 bases between. Per germline, CDR1 MGHRA and CDR2 YSYEKL. The CDR3 DNA reads TGCGCCAGCAGCCAAGTCCCAGGGAAATACAATGAGCAGTTCTTC. Translating it yields CASSQVPGKYNEQFF.